The entry below gives a single T cell receptor beta chain sequence along with its context. Its antigen is still unknown. CDR1 and CDR2 (germline): SGHVS, FNYEAQ. The CDR3 is made up of 15 amino acids. The J segment lost 4 bases and the V segment lost 6 bases, leaving 4 bases of the junction unmatched. This entry comes from a study of PD-L1 blockade in urothelial cancer. In the study overall: At some point between 2013 and 2015, patients got going on atezolizumab, taking 1,200 mg intravenously every 3 weeks. Prior chemotherapy regimens per patient numbered 0 to 3. Blood-derived samples held a median around 140,000 T cells. General study points: Stronger expansion of tumor-associated clones in blood at 3 weeks distinguished durable-benefit patients.

The data were produced by immunoSEQ multiplex PCR, yet TCRdb's version contains in-frame clones alone and is incomplete. The table has some 84,000 clones, around 80% seen once. The receptor was isolated from a man between 65 and 79 years old with urothelial cancer. The sample here was PBMCs, taken around atezolizumab (anti-PD-L1) treatment. This sequence joins TRBV7-6 and TRBJ2-2; 11 nucleotides line up with TRBD1. CDR3 residues: CASRSDRGLTGELFF. The CDR3 nucleotides are TGTGCCAGCAGATCGGACAGGGGGCTCACCGGGGAGCTGTTTTTT.